One and the same sample provided the 11 T cell receptor beta chains below, sequenced in a study of regulatory T cells in long-lasting Graves disease. As for time point: persistent/refractory GD, antithyroid drugs over 5 years with positive TRAb. PBMC RNA was the source of the TCR library. Through Arm-PCR of CDR3 regions and iRepertoire HTBI primers, TCR beta libraries were built. TCRdb reprocessed the multiplex PCR reads via MiXCR and lists one record per CDR3 protein. The sample includes about 460,000 distinct CDR3 sequences, 20% to 25% of them seen just once. The sequencing used peripheral blood mononuclear cells (PBMCs), collected when the disease was refractory, from a patient treated with antithyroid drugs. The receptors derive from a female donor with Graves disease.

This clonotype has ten or more counts. CDR3 in DNA: TGTGCCAGCAGCGCGCCCGGGACAGGGAGAGAAAAACTGTTTTTT. It specifies CASSAPGTGREKLFF. The V call is TRBV11-1, the J call TRBJ1-4, with 9 bases identical to TRBD1. This CDR3 is built from 15 residues. With V trimmed by 5 bases and J by 8 bases, 9 bases remained unmatched. Germline CDR1 SGHAT, CDR2 FQDESV (reference sequence).

This clonotype was seen at least ten times. The chain is built from TRBV12-3 or TRBV12-4 and TRBJ1-1, with D unclear. The CDR3 runs 15 residues. V lost 6 bases to trimming and J lost 4 bases, with 18 bases between them. The CDR3 coding sequence is TGTGCCAGCAGCCCTATGCCAGTTGCGATCACTGAAGCTTTCTTT. Translation gives CASSPMPVAITEAFF.

The J gene is TRBJ2-5, the V gene TRBV5-1; TRBD2 might be the D (7 bases). Deletions cut 2 bases from V and 1 base from J, with 12 bases between. The CDR3 is 15 amino acids. Germline V gene sequence: CDR1 SGHRS, CDR2 YFSETQ. CDR3 region: CASSLSGTSQETQYF. The CDR3, as DNA: TGCGCCAGCAGCTTAAGCGGGACATCCCAAGAGACCCAGTACTTC. Together with reference TRBV5-1 and TRBJ2-5, the CDR3 gives the full variable domain: KAGVTQTPRYLIKTRGQQVTLSCSPISGHRSVSWYQQTPGQGLQFLFEYFSETQRNKGNFPGRFSGRQFSNSRSEMNVSTLELGDSALYLCASSLSGTSQETQYFGPGTRLLVL.

This sequence joins TRBV2 and TRBJ1-2; D might be TRBD1 (5 bases). The CDR3 has 13 residues. The germline V and J ends were trimmed by 3 bases and 4 bases, with 9 bases remaining between them. Germline values: CDR1 SNHLY, CDR2 FYNNEI. The CDR3 sequence is CASSDDGGYGYTF. The CDR3 DNA reads TGTGCCAGCAGTGATGACGGGGGCTATGGCTACACCTTC.

This clonotype was seen a few times. The rearrangement uses TRBV19 and TRBJ2-7, with D uncertain. CDR1 and CDR2 (germline): LNHDA, SQIVND (reference sequence). The germline V and J ends were trimmed by 4 bases and 5 bases, with 15 bases remaining between them. This CDR3 comprises 14 residues. CDR3 sequence reads: CASSRNIQADEQYF. The CDR3, as DNA: TGTGCCAGTAGTAGGAACATCCAAGCCGACGAGCAGTACTTC.

The rearrangement uses TRBV9 and TRBJ1-1; D is perhaps TRBD1 (6 bases). The CDR3 loop spans 14 amino acids. V was clipped by 3 bases and J by 3 bases, with 12 bases between them. CDR1 is SGDLS and CDR2 is YYNGEE in the germline V gene. CDR3 nucleotide sequence: TGTGCCAGCAGCGCCCGGACAGCGCACACTGAAGCTTTCTTT. Its translation is CASSARTAHTEAFF.

This clonotype was seen ten or more times. J is TRBJ1-4 and V is TRBV7-6, with D uncertain. Trimming pared 5 bases from V and 0 bases from J, leaving 7 bases between. This CDR3 spans 14 amino acids. CDR1 and CDR2 from the germline V gene are SGHVS and FNYEAQ. This chain's CDR3 is CASSPTTTNEKLFF. CDR3 nucleotide sequence: TGTGCCAGCAGCCCGACGACAACTAATGAAAAACTGTTTTTT. The whole variable domain, filled in from reference TRBV7-6 and TRBJ1-4, reads GAGVSQSPRYKVTKRGQDVALRCDPISGHVSLYWYRQALGQGPEFLTYFNYEAQQDKSGLPNDRFSAERPEGSISTLTIQRTEQRDSAMYRCASSPTTTNEKLFFGSGTQLSVL.

The chain recombines TRBV5-1 with TRBJ2-1; TRBD2 aligns across 14 bases. The CDR3 has 17 amino acids. Germline V CDR1 and CDR2: SGHRS, YFSETQ. J was trimmed by 3 bases and V by 4 bases; bases with no gene match: 6. CDR3: CASSLGTSGGLYNEQFF. The CDR3, as DNA: TGCGCCAGCAGCCTCGGGACTAGCGGGGGTCTCTACAATGAGCAGTTCTTC.

This clonotype was detected many times. V and J are TRBV6-5 and TRBJ2-4; 7 bases align to TRBD2. Trimming at V came to 2 bases and at J to 0 bases, leaving 7 bases not matched to a gene. The CDR3 sequence is 17 residues long. Germline CDR1 is MNHEY and CDR2 is SVGAGI. The CDR3 nucleotides are TGTGCCAGCAGTTACCCTCTCAGCGGGGAAGCCAAAAACATTCAGTACTTC. Residues: CASSYPLSGEAKNIQYF.

This clonotype appeared many times. The chain has TRBV28 and TRBJ1-4; 7 bases agree with TRBD1. Germline V gene lookup returns CDR1 MDHEN and CDR2 SYDVKM. V shed 10 bases, J shed 6 bases, and the junction held 8 bases outside the gene matches. This CDR3 contains 13 residues. In DNA, the CDR3 is TGTGCCACCATCAGGGGGGGTTATGAAAAACTGTTTTTT. Amino acid sequence: CATIRGGYEKLFF. The full variable domain, completed using reference TRBV28 and TRBJ1-4, is DVKVTQSSRYLVKRTGEKVFLECVQDMDHENMFWYRQDPGLGLRLIYFSYDVKMKEKGDIPEGYSVSREKKERFSLILESASTNQTSMYLCATIRGGYEKLFFGSGTQLSVL.

CDR3 in amino acids: CASKLIMGLFF. In DNA, the CDR3 is TGTGCCAGCAAATTGATTATGGGACTGTTTTTT. This rearrangement joins TRBV2 to TRBJ1-4; D is unresolved. The CDR3 length is 11 residues. Germline assignment: CDR1 SNHLY and CDR2 FYNNEI. With 7 bases removed from V and 13 bases from J, the gap between germline ends came to 13 bases.